This T cell receptor beta chain comes out of a study of cytomegalovirus exposure and HLA in healthy donors. About this clone itself: No antigen is known for it.

CDR3 length: 13 residues. CDR1 LNHDA and CDR2 SQIVND come from the germline V gene (reference sequence). With 7 bases clipped from V and 9 bases from J, the junction kept 7 bases outside the gene matches. 60 Vbeta and 13 Jbeta primers were used in PCR. The protocol was immunoSEQ multiplex PCR, while the TCRdb copy is restricted to in-frame clones and leaves out a portion. This table holds approximately 53,000 clones, 77% found once. Study-wide findings and caveats: Per a later analysis, HLA-associated TCR beta chains showed more clonal expansion than other, equally common TCR beta chains.

V usage is TRBV19 and J usage is TRBJ2-1, with TRBD1 matching 9 bases. The sample consisted of PBMCs. The receptor's source is a woman in her thirties or forties in good health and CMV-seropositive. The CDR3 nucleotides are TGTGCCAGTACCGGGACAGGGTTAATTGAGCAGTTCTTC. It yields the protein CASTGTGLIEQFF.